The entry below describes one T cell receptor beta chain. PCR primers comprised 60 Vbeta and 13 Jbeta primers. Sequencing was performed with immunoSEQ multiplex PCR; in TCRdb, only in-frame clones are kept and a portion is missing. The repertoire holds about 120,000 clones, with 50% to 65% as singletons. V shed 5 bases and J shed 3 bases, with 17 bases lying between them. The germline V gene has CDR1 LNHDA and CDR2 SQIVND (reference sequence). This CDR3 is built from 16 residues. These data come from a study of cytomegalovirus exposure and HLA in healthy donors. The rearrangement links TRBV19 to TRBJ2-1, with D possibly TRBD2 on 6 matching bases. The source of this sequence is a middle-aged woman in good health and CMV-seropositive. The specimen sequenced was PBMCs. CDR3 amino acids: CASSPTRLVDYNEQFF. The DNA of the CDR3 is TGTGCCAGTAGTCCAACCCGACTAGTGGACTACAATGAGCAGTTCTTC. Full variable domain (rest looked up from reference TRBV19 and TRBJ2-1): DGGITQSPKYLFRKEGQNVTLSCEQNLNHDAMYWYRQDPGQGLRLIYYSQIVNDFQKGDIAEGYSVSREKKESFPLTVTSAQKNPTAFYLCASSPTRLVDYNEQFFGPGTRLTVL.